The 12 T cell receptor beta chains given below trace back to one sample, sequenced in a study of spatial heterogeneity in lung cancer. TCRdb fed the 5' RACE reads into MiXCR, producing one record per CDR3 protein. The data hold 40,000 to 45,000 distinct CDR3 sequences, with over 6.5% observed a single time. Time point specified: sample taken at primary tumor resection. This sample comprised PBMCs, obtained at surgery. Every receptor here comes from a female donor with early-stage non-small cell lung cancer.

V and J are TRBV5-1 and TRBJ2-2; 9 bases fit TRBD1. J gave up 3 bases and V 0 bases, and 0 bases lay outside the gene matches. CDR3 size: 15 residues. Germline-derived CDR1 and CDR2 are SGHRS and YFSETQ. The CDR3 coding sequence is TGCGCCAGCAGCTTGGGACAGGGGGACACCGGGGAGCTGTTTTTT. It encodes CASSLGQGDTGELFF.

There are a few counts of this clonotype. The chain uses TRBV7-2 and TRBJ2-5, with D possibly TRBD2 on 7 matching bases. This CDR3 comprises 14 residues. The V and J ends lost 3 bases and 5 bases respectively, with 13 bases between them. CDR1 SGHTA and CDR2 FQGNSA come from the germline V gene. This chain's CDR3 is CASSFSPGGETQYF. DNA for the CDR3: TGTGCCAGCAGCTTTAGCCCGGGGGGCGAGACCCAGTACTTC.

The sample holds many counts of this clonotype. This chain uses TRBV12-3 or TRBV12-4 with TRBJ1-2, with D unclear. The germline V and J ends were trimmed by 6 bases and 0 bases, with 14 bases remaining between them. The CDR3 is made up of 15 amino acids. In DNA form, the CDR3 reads TGTGCCAGCAGACCGATGGGCGGCCCTAACTATGGCTACACCTTC. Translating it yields CASRPMGGPNYGYTF.

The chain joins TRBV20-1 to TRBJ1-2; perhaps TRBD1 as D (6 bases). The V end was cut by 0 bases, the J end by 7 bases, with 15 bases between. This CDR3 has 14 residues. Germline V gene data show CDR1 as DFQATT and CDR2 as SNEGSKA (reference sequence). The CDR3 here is CSAREVAGVVGYTF. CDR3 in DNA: TGCAGTGCTAGAGAAGTGGCAGGGGTGGTTGGCTACACCTTC.

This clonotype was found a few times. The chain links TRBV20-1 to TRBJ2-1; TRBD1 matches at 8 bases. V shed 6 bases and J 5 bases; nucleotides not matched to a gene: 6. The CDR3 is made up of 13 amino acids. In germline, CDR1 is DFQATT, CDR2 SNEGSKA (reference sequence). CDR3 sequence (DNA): TGCAGTGCCTCCCAGGGGGCCGACAATGAGCAGTTCTTC. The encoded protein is CSASQGADNEQFF.

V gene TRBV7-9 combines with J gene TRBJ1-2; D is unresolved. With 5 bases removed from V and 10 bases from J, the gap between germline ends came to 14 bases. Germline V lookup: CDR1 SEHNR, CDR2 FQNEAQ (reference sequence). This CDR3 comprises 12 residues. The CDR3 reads CASSPSTPNYTF. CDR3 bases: TGTGCCAGCAGCCCGAGCACCCCTAACTACACCTTC.

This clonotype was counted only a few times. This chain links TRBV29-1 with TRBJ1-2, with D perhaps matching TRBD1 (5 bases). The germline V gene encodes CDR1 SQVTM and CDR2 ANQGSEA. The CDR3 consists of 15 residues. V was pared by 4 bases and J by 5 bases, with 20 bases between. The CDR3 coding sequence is TGCAGCGTTGCCCTGGCAGGGCCTATGTCTTATGGCTACACCTTC. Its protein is CSVALAGPMSYGYTF. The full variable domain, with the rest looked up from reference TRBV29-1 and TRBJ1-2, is SAVISQKPSRDICQRGTSLTIQCQVDSQVTMMFWYRQQPGQSLTLIATANQGSEATYESGFVIDKFPISRPNLTFSTLTVSNMSPEDSSIYLCSVALAGPMSYGYTFGSGTRLTVV.

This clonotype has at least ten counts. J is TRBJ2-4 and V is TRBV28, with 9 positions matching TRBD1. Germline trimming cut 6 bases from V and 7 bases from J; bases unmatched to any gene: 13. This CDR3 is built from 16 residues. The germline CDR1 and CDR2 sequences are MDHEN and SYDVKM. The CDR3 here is CASRRQGGMGWNIQYF. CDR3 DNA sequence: TGTGCCAGCAGGCGACAGGGGGGTATGGGATGGAACATTCAGTACTTC.

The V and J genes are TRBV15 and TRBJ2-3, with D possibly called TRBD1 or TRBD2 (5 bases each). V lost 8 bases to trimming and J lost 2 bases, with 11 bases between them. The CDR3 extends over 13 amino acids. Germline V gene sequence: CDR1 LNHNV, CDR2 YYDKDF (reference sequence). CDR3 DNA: TGTGCCACCCGGGACCTAATCACAGATACGCAGTATTTT. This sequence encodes CATRDLITDTQYF.

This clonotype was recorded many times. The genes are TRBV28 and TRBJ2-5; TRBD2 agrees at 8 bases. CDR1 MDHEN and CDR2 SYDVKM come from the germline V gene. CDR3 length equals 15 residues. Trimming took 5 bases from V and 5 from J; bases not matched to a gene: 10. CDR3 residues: CASSTPGGGSETQYF. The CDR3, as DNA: TGTGCCAGCAGTACCCCGGGAGGGGGGAGTGAGACCCAGTACTTC.

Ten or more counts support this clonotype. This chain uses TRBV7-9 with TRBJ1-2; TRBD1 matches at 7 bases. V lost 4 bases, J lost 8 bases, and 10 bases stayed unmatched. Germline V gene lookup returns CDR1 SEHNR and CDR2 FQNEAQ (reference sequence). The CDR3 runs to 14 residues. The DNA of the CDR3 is TGTGCCAGCAGCTCAGCTAAAGGGGGCCTCGGCTACACCTTC. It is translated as CASSSAKGGLGYTF.

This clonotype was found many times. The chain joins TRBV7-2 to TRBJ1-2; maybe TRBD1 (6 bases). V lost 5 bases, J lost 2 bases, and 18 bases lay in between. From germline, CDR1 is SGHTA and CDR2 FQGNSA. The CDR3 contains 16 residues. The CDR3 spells CASSRTARGTNYGYTF. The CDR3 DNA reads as TGTGCCAGCAGCCGAACTGCCAGGGGAACAAACTATGGCTACACCTTC.